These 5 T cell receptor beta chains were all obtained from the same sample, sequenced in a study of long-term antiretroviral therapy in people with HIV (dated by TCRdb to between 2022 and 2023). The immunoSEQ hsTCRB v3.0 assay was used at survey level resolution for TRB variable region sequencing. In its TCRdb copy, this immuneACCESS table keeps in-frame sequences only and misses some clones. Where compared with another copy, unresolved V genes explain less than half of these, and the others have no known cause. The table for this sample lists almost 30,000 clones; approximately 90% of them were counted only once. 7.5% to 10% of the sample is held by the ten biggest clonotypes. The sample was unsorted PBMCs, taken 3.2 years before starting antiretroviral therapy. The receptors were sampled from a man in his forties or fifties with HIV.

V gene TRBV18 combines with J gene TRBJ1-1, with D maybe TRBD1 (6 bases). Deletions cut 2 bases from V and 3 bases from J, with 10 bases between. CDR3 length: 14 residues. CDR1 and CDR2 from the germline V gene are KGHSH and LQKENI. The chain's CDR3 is CASSPINRDTEAFF. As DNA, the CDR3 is TGTGCCAGCTCACCAATTAACAGGGACACTGAAGCTTTCTTT.

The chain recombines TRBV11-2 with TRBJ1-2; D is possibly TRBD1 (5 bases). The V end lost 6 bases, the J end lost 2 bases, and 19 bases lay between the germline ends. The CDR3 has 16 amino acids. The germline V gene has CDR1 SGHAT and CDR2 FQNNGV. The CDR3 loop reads CASRRNMDMANYGYTF. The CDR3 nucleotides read TGTGCCAGCAGGCGTAACATGGACATGGCGAACTATGGCTACACCTTC.

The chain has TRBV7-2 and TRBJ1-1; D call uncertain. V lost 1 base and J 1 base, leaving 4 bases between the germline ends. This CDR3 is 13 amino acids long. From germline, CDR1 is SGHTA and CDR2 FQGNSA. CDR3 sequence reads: CASSLVRNTEAFF. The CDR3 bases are TGTGCCAGCAGCTTAGTGAGGAACACTGAAGCTTTCTTT.

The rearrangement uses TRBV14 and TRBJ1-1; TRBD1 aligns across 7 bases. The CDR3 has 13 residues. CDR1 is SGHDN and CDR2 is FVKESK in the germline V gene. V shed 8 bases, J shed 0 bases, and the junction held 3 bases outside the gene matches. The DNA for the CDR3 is TGTGCCAGCGGGGGACAGATGAACACTGAAGCTTTCTTT. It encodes CASGGQMNTEAFF.

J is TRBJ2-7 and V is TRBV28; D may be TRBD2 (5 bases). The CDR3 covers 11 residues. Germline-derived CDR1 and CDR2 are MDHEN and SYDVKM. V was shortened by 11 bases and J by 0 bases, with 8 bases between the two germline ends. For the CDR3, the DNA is TGTGCCTCGCGGGTCTCCTACGAGCAGTACTTC. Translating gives CASRVSYEQYF.